The TCR beta chain under discussion was sequenced for a study of blood T cell repertoires in COVID-19. Overall study: The study drew acute and convalescent COVID-19 samples from the United States, Italy and Spain. T cells, B-cell-depleted T cells, or PBMCs supplied cDNA or gDNA.

In the authors' methods: Reference gene primer amplification in the assay estimated nucleated cell counts. Data came from immunoSEQ multiplex PCR; TCRdb stores just in-frame clones and leaves some out. V and J calls and clone size follow that table, whereas D and trimming were derived from the DNA. The sample holds about 99,000 clones, roughly 84% seen once. The CDR3 totals 17 residues. V lost 2 bases and J 1 base, leaving 15 bases between the germline ends. Germline V CDR1 and CDR2: SGHDN, FVKESK. The chain is built from TRBV14 and TRBJ2-1; D possibly corresponds to TRBD2 (5 bases). The receptor was derived from a man aged 70-80 years with active or convalescent COVID-19. Sample: peripheral blood. The CDR3 region has the DNA TGTGCCAGCAGCCAATACCTGTCTAGCTTGTCCTACAATGAGCAGTTCTTC. Amino acid sequence: CASSQYLSSLSYNEQFF. The full variable domain, rest sourced from reference TRBV14 and TRBJ2-1, is EAGVTQFPSHSVIEKGQTVTLRCDPISGHDNLYWYRRVMGKEIKFLLHFVKESKQDESGMPNNRFLAERTGGTYSTLKVQPAELEDSGVYFCASSQYLSSLSYNEQFFGPGTRLTVL.